This T cell receptor (beta chain) was identified during a study of neurological immune-mediated disorders. V was clipped by 6 bases and J by 0 bases, with 11 bases between them. In germline, CDR1 is MNHEY, CDR2 SVGAGI. This CDR3 is built from 14 residues. The time point: technical triplicate 2. In TCRdb, the 5' RACE reads were re-called with MiXCR into one record per CDR3 protein. Of about 59,000 distinct CDR3 sequences in the sample, under 30% were seen once. V and J are TRBV6-5 and TRBJ2-5; D uncertain. The TCR originated in a man in his sixties with HTLV-1-associated myelopathy (HAM/TSP). Material for sequencing was PBMCs. In nucleotides, the CDR3 is TGTGCCAGCAGCCCCTCTGGGTACCAAGAGACCCAGTACTTC. It specifies CASSPSGYQETQYF.